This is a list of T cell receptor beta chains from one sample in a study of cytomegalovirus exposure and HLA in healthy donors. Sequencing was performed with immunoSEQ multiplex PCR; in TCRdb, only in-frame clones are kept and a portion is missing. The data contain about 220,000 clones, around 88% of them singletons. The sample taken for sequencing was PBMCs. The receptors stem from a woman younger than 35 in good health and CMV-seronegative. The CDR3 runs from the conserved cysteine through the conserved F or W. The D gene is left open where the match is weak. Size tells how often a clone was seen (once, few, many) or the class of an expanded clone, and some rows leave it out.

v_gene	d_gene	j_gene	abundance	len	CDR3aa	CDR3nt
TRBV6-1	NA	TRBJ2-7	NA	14	CASSGVAEAYEQYF	TGTGCCAGCAGTGGGGTAGCGGAGGCCTACGAGCAGTACTTC
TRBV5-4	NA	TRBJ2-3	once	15	CASSLGTRDTDTQYF	TGTGCCAGCAGCTTGGGGACAAGGGACACAGATACGCAGTATTTT
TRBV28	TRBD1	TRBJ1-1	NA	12	CASSSTGTEAFF	TGTGCCAGCAGCTCGACAGGGACTGAAGCTTTCTTT
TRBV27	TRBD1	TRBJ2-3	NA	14	CASRRQGATDTQYF	TGTGCCAGCAGGCGACAGGGGGCCACAGATACGCAGTATTTT
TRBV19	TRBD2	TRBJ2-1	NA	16	CASSTSGATAYNEQFF	TGTGCCAGTAGTACCAGCGGGGCGACAGCCTACAATGAGCAGTTCTTC
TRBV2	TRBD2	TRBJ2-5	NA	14	CASSDPRLAETQYF	TGTGCCAGCAGTGACCCTAGACTAGCGGAGACCCAGTACTTC
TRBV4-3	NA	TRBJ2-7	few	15	CASSQERGISYEQYF	TGCGCCAGCAGCCAAGAGAGGGGGATATCCTACGAGCAGTACTTC
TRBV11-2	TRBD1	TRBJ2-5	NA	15	CASSVQQGDAETQYF	TGTGCCAGCAGCGTGCAACAGGGGGATGCTGAGACCCAGTACTTC
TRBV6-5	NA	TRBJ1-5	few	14	CASGHTGSPQPQHF	TGTGCCAGCGGCCACACAGGGTCTCCTCAGCCCCAGCATTTT
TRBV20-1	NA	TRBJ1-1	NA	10	CSAAGTEAFF	TGCAGTGCTGCGGGGACTGAAGCTTTCTTT
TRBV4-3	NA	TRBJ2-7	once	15	CASSQDSDGSSEQYF	TGCGCCAGCAGCCAAGATTCGGACGGGAGTTCCGAGCAGTACTTC
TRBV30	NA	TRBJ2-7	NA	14	CAWGTGGSLYEQYF	TGTGCCTGGGGGACTGGAGGGTCCCTCTACGAGCAGTACTTC
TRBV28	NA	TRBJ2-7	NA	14	CASSVGTETSEQYF	TGTGCCAGCAGTGTCGGGACTGAAACCAGCGAGCAGTACTTC
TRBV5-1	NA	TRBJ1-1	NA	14	CASSLRRENTEAFF	TGCGCCAGCAGCTTGAGAAGAGAGAACACTGAAGCTTTCTTT
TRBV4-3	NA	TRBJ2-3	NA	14	CASSQSPGIDTQYF	TGCGCCAGCAGCCAAAGCCCAGGGATAGATACGCAGTATTTT
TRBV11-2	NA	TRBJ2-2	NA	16	CASTVGRQAFTGELFF	TGTGCCAGCACCGTAGGGAGACAGGCCTTCACCGGGGAGCTGTTTTTT
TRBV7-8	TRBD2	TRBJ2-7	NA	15	CASSLEGGRANEQYF	TGTGCCAGCAGCTTAGAAGGCGGGAGGGCCAACGAGCAGTACTTC
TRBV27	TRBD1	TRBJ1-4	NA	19	CASSTGQGILVPTNEKLFF	TGTGCCAGCAGTACAGGACAGGGTATTCTTGTCCCAACTAATGAAAAACTGTTTTTT
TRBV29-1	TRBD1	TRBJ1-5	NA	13	CSVGGQVGQPQHF	TGCAGCGTTGGGGGACAGGTGGGGCAGCCCCAGCATTTT
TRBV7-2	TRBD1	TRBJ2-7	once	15	CASSLEDRAYNEQYF	TGTGCCAGCAGCTTAGAGGACAGGGCATACAACGAGCAGTACTTC
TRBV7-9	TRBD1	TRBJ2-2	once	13	CASSFAGGEELFF	TGTGCCAGCAGCTTTGCAGGGGGAGAGGAGCTGTTTTTT
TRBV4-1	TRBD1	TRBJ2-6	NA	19	CASSQEKGTGVSGANVLTF	TGCGCCAGCAGCCAAGAAAAAGGGACAGGGGTCTCTGGGGCCAACGTCCTGACTTTC
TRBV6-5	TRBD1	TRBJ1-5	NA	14	CASSTGAWGQPQHF	TGTGCCAGCAGTACAGGGGCCTGGGGACAGCCCCAGCATTTT
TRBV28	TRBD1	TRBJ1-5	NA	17	CASSPSEGRGRGQPQHF	TGTGCCAGCAGTCCCTCCGAGGGCAGGGGGCGCGGGCAGCCCCAGCATTTT
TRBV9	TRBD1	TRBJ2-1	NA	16	CASSPRSGTGYNEQFF	TGTGCCAGCAGCCCCCGTTCTGGGACAGGGTACAATGAGCAGTTCTTC
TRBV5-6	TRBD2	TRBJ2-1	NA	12	CASSLVGTRQFF	TGTGCCAGCAGCTTAGTCGGGACTAGGCAGTTCTTC
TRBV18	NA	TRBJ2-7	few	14	CASSLRQNSYEQYF	TGTGCCAGCTCACTGCGGCAAAACTCCTACGAGCAGTACTTC
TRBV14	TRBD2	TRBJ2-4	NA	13	CASSRDLAGLAYF	TGTGCCAGCAGCCGCGATCTCGCGGGACTAGCGTACTTC
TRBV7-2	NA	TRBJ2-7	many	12	CASMASISEQYF	TGTGCCAGCATGGCCAGTATCAGCGAGCAGTACTTC
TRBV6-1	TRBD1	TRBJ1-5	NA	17	CASSEALYRGGNQPQHF	TGTGCCAGCAGTGAAGCGCTTTACAGGGGGGGCAATCAGCCCCAGCATTTT
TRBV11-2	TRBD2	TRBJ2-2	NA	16	CASSEGLAENTGELFF	TGTGCCAGCAGCGAGGGACTAGCGGAGAACACCGGGGAGCTGTTTTTT
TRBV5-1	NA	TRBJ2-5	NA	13	CATRLGEKETQYF	TGCGCCACCCGACTAGGGGAGAAAGAGACCCAGTACTTC
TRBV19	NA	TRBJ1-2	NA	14	CASSVWTGTEGYTF	TGTGCCAGTAGTGTTTGGACTGGCACGGAGGGCTACACCTTC
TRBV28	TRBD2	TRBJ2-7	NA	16	CASSFPGLAGPYEQYF	TGTGCCAGCAGTTTCCCCGGACTAGCGGGGCCTTACGAGCAGTACTTC
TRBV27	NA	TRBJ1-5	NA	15	CASSPRTRSNQPQHF	TGTGCCAGCAGTCCCCGGACACGTAGCAATCAGCCCCAGCATTTT
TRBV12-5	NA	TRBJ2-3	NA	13	CASGLVQGARLYF	TGTGCTAGTGGTTTGGTACAAGGGGCCCGGCTGTATTTT
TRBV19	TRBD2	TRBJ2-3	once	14	CASSGLAGTDTQYF	TGTGCCAGTAGCGGACTAGCGGGGACAGATACGCAGTATTTT
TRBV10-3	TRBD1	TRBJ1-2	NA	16	CAITGTDITGVYGYTF	TGTGCCATCACAGGGACAGATATAACCGGGGTCTATGGCTACACCTTC
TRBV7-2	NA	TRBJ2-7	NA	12	CASSLVANEQYF	TGTGCCAGCAGCTTAGTAGCGAACGAGCAGTACTTC
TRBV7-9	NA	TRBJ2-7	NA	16	CASGPSDSSKSYEQYF	TGTGCCAGCGGCCCCTCCGACTCCTCTAAGTCCTACGAGCAGTACTTC